The 18 T cell receptor beta chains given below trace back to one sample, sequenced in a study of blood T cell repertoires in COVID-19 (dated by TCRdb to the early 2020s). The library was obtained by the immunoSEQ multiplex PCR assay. TCRdb provides this immuneACCESS table in a form limited to in-frame rearrangements. Some clones are lacking; in checked studies, under half of them reflect an unresolved V gene, and why the rest are absent is not known. The sample table records fewer than 45,000 clones; 65% to 85% of these occur just once. The top ten hold 30% to 45% of the sample. The source material was peripheral blood. Receptors originate from a man aged 35-49 years with active or convalescent COVID-19.

The chain recombines TRBV2 with TRBJ1-2; the D is unclear. Germline assignment: CDR1 SNHLY and CDR2 FYNNEI. V was shortened by 7 bases and J by 2 bases, with 5 bases between the two germline ends. The CDR3 contains 11 residues. The CDR3 sequence is CASTQNYGYTF. Written as DNA, the CDR3 is TGTGCCAGCACCCAAAACTATGGCTACACCTTC.

This rearrangement joins TRBV7-9 to TRBJ1-3, with D possibly TRBD1 on 5 matching bases. The length of the CDR3 is 17 residues. CDR1 is SEHNR and CDR2 is FQNEAQ in the germline V gene (reference sequence). The V end was cut by 3 bases, the J end by 0 bases, with 15 bases between. The CDR3 protein is CASSFDRAGYSGNTIYF. CDR3 coding DNA: TGTGCCAGCAGCTTTGATCGAGCAGGGTACTCTGGAAACACCATATATTTT.

This sequence joins TRBV5-1 and TRBJ2-1; D gene uncertain. This CDR3 has 13 residues. Trimming pared 0 bases from V and 6 bases from J, leaving 7 bases between. CDR1 SGHRS and CDR2 YFSETQ come from the germline V gene. The CDR3 coding sequence is TGCGCCAGCAGCTTGGATCGGTTCAATGAGCAGTTCTTC. Translation: CASSLDRFNEQFF.

This sequence joins TRBV2 and TRBJ2-1; tentatively, D is TRBD2 (7 bases). V lost 5 bases and J 1 base, leaving 21 bases between the germline ends. The germline CDR1 and CDR2 sequences are SNHLY and FYNNEI. This CDR3 spans 18 amino acids. CDR3 sequence (DNA): TGTGCCAGCAGTCCCGGTGAGGGAGGGGGGAGATCCTACAATGAGCAGTTCTTC. This translates into CASSPGEGGGRSYNEQFF.

This clone was counted between two and nine times. The chain uses TRBV18 and TRBJ2-7; TRBD1 agrees at 7 bases. Germline V gene lookup returns CDR1 KGHSH and CDR2 LQKENI. The CDR3 covers 14 residues. The junction had 5 bases not matched to a gene; V was cut back by 1 base and J by 5 bases. In nucleotides, the CDR3 is TGTGCCAGCTCACCACAGGGGGCGGTCAACGAGCAGTACTTC. Protein sequence: CASSPQGAVNEQYF.

J is TRBJ1-1 and V is TRBV28; tentatively, D is TRBD1 (5 bases). The CDR3 is 14 residues long. Germline lookup yields CDR1 MDHEN and CDR2 SYDVKM. V was pared by 5 bases and J by 7 bases, with 17 bases between. The CDR3, as DNA: TGTGCCAGCAGTCGGGGGGTGGCTCTCTTTGAAGCTTTCTTT. Amino acid sequence: CASSRGVALFEAFF.

V usage is TRBV19 and J usage is TRBJ1-6; tentative D call: TRBD1 (6 bases). With 6 bases removed from V and 6 bases from J, the gap between germline ends came to 12 bases. CDR1 is LNHDA, CDR2 SQIVND, per germline (reference sequence). The CDR3 spans 14 residues. CDR3 sequence: CASRTGQSNSPLHF. In DNA form, the CDR3 reads TGTGCCAGTAGGACCGGACAGAGTAATTCACCCCTCCACTTT.

This sequence joins TRBV30 and TRBJ2-1; D is uncertain. The CDR3 is 14 amino acids. Trimming removed 4 bases at V and 0 bases at J, with 10 bases between. Germline lookup yields CDR1 GTSNPN and CDR2 SVGIG (reference sequence). The CDR3 nucleotides are TGTGCCTGGAATCGAGCGCACTCCTACAATGAGCAGTTCTTC. It is translated as CAWNRAHSYNEQFF.

The rearrangement uses TRBV30 and TRBJ2-3; D might be TRBD1 (5 bases). V was pared by 1 base and J by 2 bases, with 13 bases between. This CDR3 has 15 amino acids. The germline CDR1 and CDR2 sequences are GTSNPN and SVGIG (reference sequence). The CDR3 DNA reads TGTGCCTGGAGTGAGGGGATTAGGTACACAGATACGCAGTATTTT. Encoded protein: CAWSEGIRYTDTQYF.

This clone has a count of ten or more. The V gene is TRBV5-4, the J gene TRBJ1-1; no reliable D call. Trimming removed 0 bases at V and 2 bases at J, with 8 bases between. This CDR3 spans 14 amino acids. Germline V gene data show CDR1 as SGHNT and CDR2 as YYREEE (reference sequence). The CDR3 is CASSLARSNTEAFF. In nucleotides, the CDR3 is TGTGCCAGCAGCTTGGCACGGAGTAACACTGAAGCTTTCTTT. Drawing the rest from reference TRBV5-4 and TRBJ1-1, the complete variable domain is ETGVTQSPTHLIKTRGQQVTLRCSSQSGHNTVSWYQQALGQGPQFIFQYYREEENGRGNFPPRFSGLQFPNYSSELNVNALELDDSALYLCASSLARSNTEAFFGQGTRLTVV.

The rearrangement uses TRBV6-2 or TRBV6-3 and TRBJ2-5; 8 bases map to TRBD2. The CDR3 spans 14 residues. Germline-derived CDR1 and CDR2 are MNHEY and SVGEGT. The ends lost 2 bases at V and 4 bases at J; junction bases unmatched: 3. The DNA of the CDR3 is TGTGCCAGCAGTTACACCGGGGGGGTAGAGACCCAGTACTTC. It specifies CASSYTGGVETQYF.

This chain uses TRBV19 with TRBJ2-7; 11 bases line up with TRBD1. The CDR3 contains 16 residues. The ends lost 4 bases at V and 2 bases at J; junction bases unmatched: 7. Germline V gene sequence: CDR1 LNHDA, CDR2 SQIVND (reference sequence). Written as DNA, the CDR3 is TGTGCCAGTAGTACCCCTCCGGGACAGGGGGCCTACGAGCAGTACTTC. This codes for CASSTPPGQGAYEQYF.

Turning to this clone: This specimen includes other DNA sequences encoding the same CDR3. The chain is built from TRBV19 and TRBJ1-2; TRBD1 might be the D (6 bases). This CDR3 region has 16 residues. The ends were cut back, 3 bases at V and 4 bases at J, with 18 bases in the middle. The germline V gene has CDR1 LNHDA and CDR2 SQIVND (reference sequence). The CDR3 nucleotides read TGTGCCAGTAGTATTATACAGACAGGATTTTCCTATGGCTACACCTTC. It is translated as CASSIIQTGFSYGYTF.

This rearrangement joins TRBV4-1 to TRBJ1-3, with 7 bases aligning to TRBD1. Germline values: CDR1 MGHRA, CDR2 YSYEKL. V lost 4 bases and J lost 2; bases outside the gene matches: 8. The CDR3 is made up of 16 amino acids. This chain's CDR3 is CASSLRQGEPGNTIYF. The CDR3 DNA reads as TGCGCCAGCAGCCTACGACAGGGTGAGCCTGGAAACACCATATATTTT.

This clone was found a few times. This rearrangement joins TRBV19 to TRBJ2-7; D remains ambiguous. The germline V gene encodes CDR1 LNHDA and CDR2 SQIVND (reference sequence). Trimming took 3 bases from V and 6 from J, leaving 9 bases between them. This CDR3 is 12 amino acids long. The CDR3, as DNA: TGTGCCAGTAGTATGAGGATGGGCGAGCAGTACTTC. Encoded protein: CASSMRMGEQYF.

V usage is TRBV9 and J usage is TRBJ1-1; TRBD1 is a possible D gene (5 bases). The CDR3 has 17 amino acids. The ends were cut back, 0 bases at V and 4 bases at J, with 19 bases in the middle. CDR1 and CDR2 from the germline V gene are SGDLS and YYNGEE. CDR3 in amino acids: CASSVEVGGEILTEAFF. The CDR3 DNA reads TGTGCCAGCAGCGTAGAGGTCGGGGGGGAAATACTCACTGAAGCTTTCTTT.

The chain couples TRBV7-2 to TRBJ1-2; D uncertain. V gave up 1 base and J gave up 8 bases, with 14 bases separating them. The CDR3 spans 14 residues. Looked up from germline, CDR1 is SGHTA and CDR2 is FQGNSA. The CDR3 sequence is CASSLDAANRGYTF. In DNA, the CDR3 is TGTGCCAGCAGCTTAGACGCGGCAAATAGAGGCTACACCTTC.

The rearrangement links TRBV4-1 to TRBJ2-2; 9 bases line up with TRBD2. Germline CDR1 is MGHRA and CDR2 is YSYEKL. This CDR3 has 16 amino acids. With V trimmed by 9 bases and J by 2 bases, 10 bases remained unmatched. CDR3 nucleotide sequence: TGCGCCAGTAGAATTAGCGGGAGTGCAAACACCGGGGAGCTGTTTTTT. Translating gives CASRISGSANTGELFF.